The rows below give T cell receptor beta chains drawn from one sample of a study of T cell clones after liver transplantation. This table comes from immunoSEQ multiplex PCR, and its TCRdb copy is limited to in-frame clones, with some not included. Of some 75,000 clones in the sample, 80% were seen once. The source was CD4+ T cells from blood, collected before liver transplant. Source of these receptors: a human donor who received a liver transplant. Both conserved end residues are part of each CDR3. Fields, in order: V gene, J gene, CDR3 length, D gene, clone size, CDR3 protein, CDR3 DNA. A D gene is named only where the DNA matches it firmly. Size tells how often a clone was seen (once, few, many) or the class of an expanded clone, and some rows leave it out.

V gene: TRBV11-1
J gene: TRBJ2-3
CDR3 length: 16
D gene: -
clone size: -
CDR3 protein: CASSPGGRQGTDTQYF
CDR3 DNA: TGTGCCAGCAGCCCCGGGGGCAGGCAGGGCACAGATACGCAGTATTTT

V gene: TRBV28
J gene: TRBJ2-7
CDR3 length: 15
D gene: TRBD2
clone size: -
CDR3 protein: CASSEITSDSYEQYF
CDR3 DNA: TGTGCCAGCAGTGAAATCACTAGCGATTCCTACGAGCAGTACTTC

V gene: TRBV7-9
J gene: TRBJ2-1
CDR3 length: 11
D gene: -
clone size: -
CDR3 protein: CASSLSFEQFF
CDR3 DNA: TGTGCCAGCAGCTTATCATTCGAGCAGTTCTTC

V gene: TRBV7-2
J gene: TRBJ2-7
CDR3 length: 15
D gene: TRBD2
clone size: -
CDR3 protein: CASSYTSGGGNEQYF
CDR3 DNA: TGTGCCAGCAGCTACACTAGCGGGGGAGGGAACGAGCAGTACTTC

V gene: TRBV5-4
J gene: TRBJ2-3
CDR3 length: 15
D gene: -
clone size: -
CDR3 protein: CASSLGLAETDTQYF
CDR3 DNA: TGTGCCAGCAGCTTGGGTTTGGCGGAAACAGATACGCAGTATTTT

V gene: TRBV6-6
J gene: TRBJ2-3
CDR3 length: 16
D gene: TRBD2
clone size: -
CDR3 protein: CASSYHPAGAADTQYF
CDR3 DNA: TGTGCCAGCAGTTACCACCCGGCGGGAGCAGCAGATACGCAGTATTTT

V gene: TRBV27
J gene: TRBJ2-3
CDR3 length: 14
D gene: -
clone size: -
CDR3 protein: CASSWGRVTDTQYF
CDR3 DNA: TGTGCCAGCAGCTGGGGCAGGGTTACAGATACGCAGTATTTT

V gene: TRBV6-6
J gene: TRBJ1-1
CDR3 length: 13
D gene: -
clone size: -
CDR3 protein: CASSRGKDTEAFF
CDR3 DNA: TGTGCCAGCAGTAGGGGGAAGGACACTGAAGCTTTCTTT

V gene: TRBV7-3
J gene: TRBJ2-5
CDR3 length: 14
D gene: -
clone size: -
CDR3 protein: CASSTPGAVETQYF
CDR3 DNA: TGTGCCAGCAGCACCCCGGGGGCCGTGGAGACCCAGTACTTC

V gene: TRBV21-1
J gene: TRBJ2-3
CDR3 length: 17
D gene: -
clone size: -
CDR3 protein: CASSRGILAGFTDTQYF
CDR3 DNA: TGTGCCAGCAGCAGAGGGATACTAGCGGGTTTCACAGATACGCAGTATTTT

V gene: TRBV19
J gene: TRBJ1-1
CDR3 length: 15
D gene: -
clone size: -
CDR3 protein: CASKAGGRMNTEAFF
CDR3 DNA: TGTGCCAGTAAAGCGGGAGGAAGAATGAACACTGAAGCTTTCTTT

V gene: TRBV11-1
J gene: TRBJ2-3
CDR3 length: 12
D gene: -
clone size: -
CDR3 protein: CASSPNTDTQYF
CDR3 DNA: TGTGCCAGCAGTCCTAACACAGATACGCAGTATTTT

V gene: TRBV19
J gene: TRBJ2-7
CDR3 length: 16
D gene: TRBD1
clone size: -
CDR3 protein: CASSITTGTGTYEQYF
CDR3 DNA: TGTGCCAGTAGTATCACCACCGGGACAGGGACCTACGAGCAGTACTTC

V gene: TRBV7-9
J gene: TRBJ2-7
CDR3 length: 13
D gene: -
clone size: -
CDR3 protein: CASSPLLVGEQYF
CDR3 DNA: TGTGCCAGCAGCCCCCTCTTAGTAGGCGAGCAGTACTTC

V gene: TRBV7-8
J gene: TRBJ2-2
CDR3 length: 14
D gene: -
clone size: -
CDR3 protein: CASSSYRNTGELFF
CDR3 DNA: TGTGCCAGCAGCTCATATAGAAACACCGGGGAGCTGTTTTTT

V gene: TRBV5-5
J gene: TRBJ1-5
CDR3 length: 15
D gene: -
clone size: few
CDR3 protein: CASSLGGWHNQPQHF
CDR3 DNA: TGTGCCAGCAGCTTGGGGGGGTGGCACAATCAGCCCCAGCATTTT

V gene: TRBV11-2
J gene: TRBJ2-6
CDR3 length: 15
D gene: -
clone size: -
CDR3 protein: CASSFGISGANVLTF
CDR3 DNA: TGTGCCAGCAGCTTCGGAATCTCTGGGGCCAACGTCCTGACTTTC

V gene: TRBV6-5
J gene: TRBJ2-1
CDR3 length: 13
D gene: -
clone size: -
CDR3 protein: CASKPEMGNEQFF
CDR3 DNA: TGTGCCAGCAAACCTGAAATGGGTAATGAGCAGTTCTTC

V gene: TRBV29-1
J gene: TRBJ2-3
CDR3 length: 13
D gene: -
clone size: -
CDR3 protein: CSVGHSSTDTQYF
CDR3 DNA: TGCAGCGTCGGACACTCTAGCACAGATACGCAGTATTTT

V gene: TRBV7-2
J gene: TRBJ1-5
CDR3 length: 12
D gene: -
clone size: -
CDR3 protein: CASSYSNQPQHF
CDR3 DNA: TGTGCCAGCAGCTATAGCAATCAGCCCCAGCATTTT

V gene: TRBV2
J gene: TRBJ2-7
CDR3 length: 11
D gene: -
clone size: few
CDR3 protein: CASSYTGEQYF
CDR3 DNA: TGTGCCAGCAGCTACACAGGGGAGCAGTACTTC

V gene: TRBV5-6
J gene: TRBJ2-5
CDR3 length: 12
D gene: -
clone size: -
CDR3 protein: CASSLVGETQYF
CDR3 DNA: TGTGCCAGCAGCTTGGTAGGGGAGACCCAGTACTTC

V gene: TRBV28
J gene: TRBJ2-5
CDR3 length: 15
D gene: TRBD2
clone size: -
CDR3 protein: CATSNSGKSQETQYF
CDR3 DNA: TGTGCCACCTCAAATAGCGGGAAATCCCAAGAGACCCAGTACTTC

V gene: TRBV7-2
J gene: TRBJ2-5
CDR3 length: 14
D gene: -
clone size: -
CDR3 protein: CASSSFGPGETQYF
CDR3 DNA: TGTGCCAGCAGCTCCTTCGGGCCCGGGGAGACCCAGTACTTC

V gene: TRBV29-1
J gene: TRBJ2-7
CDR3 length: 14
D gene: -
clone size: few
CDR3 protein: CSVKGALRVDEQYF
CDR3 DNA: TGCAGCGTTAAAGGGGCGCTACGGGTTGACGAGCAGTACTTC

V gene: TRBV18
J gene: TRBJ2-7
CDR3 length: 16
D gene: -
clone size: -
CDR3 protein: CASSPDSSPSAYEQYF
CDR3 DNA: TGTGCCAGCTCACCGGATTCCAGCCCATCGGCCTACGAGCAGTACTTC

V gene: TRBV19
J gene: TRBJ2-2
CDR3 length: 15
D gene: -
clone size: -
CDR3 protein: CASRRPGGVTGELFF
CDR3 DNA: TGTGCCAGTAGGCGTCCCGGGGGAGTCACCGGGGAGCTGTTTTTT

V gene: TRBV7-2
J gene: TRBJ2-2
CDR3 length: 19
D gene: TRBD2
clone size: -
CDR3 protein: CASSRRASGLIANTGELFF
CDR3 DNA: TGTGCCAGCAGCCGTCGGGCTAGCGGGTTGATCGCGAACACCGGGGAGCTGTTTTTT

V gene: TRBV18
J gene: TRBJ2-7
CDR3 length: 15
D gene: TRBD2
clone size: once
CDR3 protein: CASSPGGLAPYEQYF
CDR3 DNA: TGTGCCAGCTCACCAGGCGGACTAGCGCCCTACGAGCAGTACTTC